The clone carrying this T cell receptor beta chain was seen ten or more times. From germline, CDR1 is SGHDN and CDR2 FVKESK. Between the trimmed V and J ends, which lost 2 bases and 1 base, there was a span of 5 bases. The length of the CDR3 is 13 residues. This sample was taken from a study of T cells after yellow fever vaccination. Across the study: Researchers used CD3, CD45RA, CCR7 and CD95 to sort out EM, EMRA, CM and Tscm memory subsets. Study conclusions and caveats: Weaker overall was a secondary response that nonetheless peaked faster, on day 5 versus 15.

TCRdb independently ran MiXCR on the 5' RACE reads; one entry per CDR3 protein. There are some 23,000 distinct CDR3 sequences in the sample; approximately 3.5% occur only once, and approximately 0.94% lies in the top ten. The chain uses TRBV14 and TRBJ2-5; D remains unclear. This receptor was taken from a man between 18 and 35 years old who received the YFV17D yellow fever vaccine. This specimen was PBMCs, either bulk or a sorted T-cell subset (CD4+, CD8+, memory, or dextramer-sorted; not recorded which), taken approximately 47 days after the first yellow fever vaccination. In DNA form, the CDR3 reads TGTGCCAGCAGCCAAAACAGCCAAGAGACCCAGTACTTC. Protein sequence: CASSQNSQETQYF.